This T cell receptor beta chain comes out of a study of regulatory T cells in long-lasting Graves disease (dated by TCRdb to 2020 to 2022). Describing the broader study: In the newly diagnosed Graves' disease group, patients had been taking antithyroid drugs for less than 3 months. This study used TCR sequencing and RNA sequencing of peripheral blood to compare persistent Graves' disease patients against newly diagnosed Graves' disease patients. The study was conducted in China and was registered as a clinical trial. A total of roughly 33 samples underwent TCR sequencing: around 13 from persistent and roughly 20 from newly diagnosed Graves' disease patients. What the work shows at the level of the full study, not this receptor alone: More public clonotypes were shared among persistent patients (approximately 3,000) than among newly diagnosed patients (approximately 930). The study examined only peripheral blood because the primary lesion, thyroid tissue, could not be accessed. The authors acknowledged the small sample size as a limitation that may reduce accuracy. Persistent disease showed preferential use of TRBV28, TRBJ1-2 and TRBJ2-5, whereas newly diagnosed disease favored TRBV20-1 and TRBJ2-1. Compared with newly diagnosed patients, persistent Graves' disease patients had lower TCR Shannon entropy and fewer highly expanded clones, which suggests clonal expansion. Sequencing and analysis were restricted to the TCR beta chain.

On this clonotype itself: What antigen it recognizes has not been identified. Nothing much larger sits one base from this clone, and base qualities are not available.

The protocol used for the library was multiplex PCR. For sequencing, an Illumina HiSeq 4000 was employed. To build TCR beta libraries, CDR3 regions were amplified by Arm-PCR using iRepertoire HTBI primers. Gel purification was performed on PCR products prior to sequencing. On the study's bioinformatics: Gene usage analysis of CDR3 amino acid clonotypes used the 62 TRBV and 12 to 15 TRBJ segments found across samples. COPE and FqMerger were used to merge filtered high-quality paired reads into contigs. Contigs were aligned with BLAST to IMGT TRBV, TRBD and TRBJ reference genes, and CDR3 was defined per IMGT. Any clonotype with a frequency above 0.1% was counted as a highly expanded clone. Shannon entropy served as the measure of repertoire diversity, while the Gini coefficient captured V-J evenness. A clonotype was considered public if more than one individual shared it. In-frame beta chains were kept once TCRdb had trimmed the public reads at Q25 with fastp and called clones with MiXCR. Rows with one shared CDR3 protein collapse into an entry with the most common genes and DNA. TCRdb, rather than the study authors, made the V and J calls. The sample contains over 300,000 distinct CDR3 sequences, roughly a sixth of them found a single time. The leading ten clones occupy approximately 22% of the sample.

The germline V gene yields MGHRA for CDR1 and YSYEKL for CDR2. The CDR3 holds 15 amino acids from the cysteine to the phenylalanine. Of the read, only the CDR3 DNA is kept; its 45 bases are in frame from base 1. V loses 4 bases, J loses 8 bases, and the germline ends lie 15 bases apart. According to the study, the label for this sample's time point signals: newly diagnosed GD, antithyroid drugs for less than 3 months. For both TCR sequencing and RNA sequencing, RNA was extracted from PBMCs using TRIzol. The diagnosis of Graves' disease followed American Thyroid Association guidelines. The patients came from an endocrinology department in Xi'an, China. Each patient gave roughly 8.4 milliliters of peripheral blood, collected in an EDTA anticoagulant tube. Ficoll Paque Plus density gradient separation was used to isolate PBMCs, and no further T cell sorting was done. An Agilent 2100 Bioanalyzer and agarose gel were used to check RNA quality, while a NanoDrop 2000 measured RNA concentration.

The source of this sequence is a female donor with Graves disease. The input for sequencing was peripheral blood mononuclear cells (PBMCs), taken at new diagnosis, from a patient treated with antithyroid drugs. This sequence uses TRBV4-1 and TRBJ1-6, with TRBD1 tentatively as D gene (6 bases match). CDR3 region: CASSRPGVRDSPLHF. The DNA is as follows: TGCGCCAGCAGCCGTCCAGGGGTTAGGGATTCACCCCTCCACTTT.